A selection of T cell receptor beta chains follows, all from one sample in a study of blood T cell repertoires in COVID-19. TCRdb keeps only in-frame clones here, not all; method: immunoSEQ multiplex PCR. This table holds about 97,000 clones, 80% to 90% found once. The sample was peripheral blood. The receptors derive from a human donor in a cohort sampled during active COVID-19. Each CDR3 is given with its conserved first and last residue. Fields, in order: J gene, D gene, clone size, V gene, CDR3 protein, CDR3 DNA. D genes are given only for firm matches. Clone size is given for some rows only: seen once, a few or many times, or a class if the clone is expanded.

j_gene: TRBJ2-1; d_gene: TRBD2; abundance: .; v_gene: TRBV7-9; CDR3aa: CASSTGTSGGVNEQFF; CDR3nt: TGTGCCAGCAGCACTGGGACTAGCGGGGGGGTCAATGAGCAGTTCTTC
j_gene: TRBJ2-1; d_gene: TRBD2; abundance: .; v_gene: TRBV3-1/TRBV3-2; CDR3aa: CASSLISGNYNEQFF; CDR3nt: TGTGCCAGCAGCCTTATTAGCGGGAACTACAATGAGCAGTTCTTC
j_gene: TRBJ1-6; d_gene: .; abundance: .; v_gene: TRBV30; CDR3aa: CAWSDGQGGNSPLHF; CDR3nt: TGTGCCTGGAGTGACGGTCAGGGAGGGAATTCACCCCTCCACTTT
j_gene: TRBJ2-1; d_gene: .; abundance: once; v_gene: TRBV7-2; CDR3aa: CASSLSPALYNEQFF; CDR3nt: TGTGCCAGCAGCTTAAGCCCCGCCTTATACAATGAGCAGTTCTTC
j_gene: TRBJ1-4; d_gene: .; abundance: .; v_gene: TRBV30; CDR3aa: CAWSPNPLGEKLFF; CDR3nt: TGTGCCTGGAGCCCAAACCCACTTGGTGAAAAACTGTTTTTT
j_gene: TRBJ2-1; d_gene: TRBD1; abundance: .; v_gene: TRBV6-1; CDR3aa: CASSERTGWSSYNEQFF; CDR3nt: TGTGCCAGCAGTGAAAGGACAGGGTGGAGCTCCTACAATGAGCAGTTCTTC
j_gene: TRBJ2-3; d_gene: .; abundance: .; v_gene: TRBV2; CDR3aa: CASSQGTDTQYF; CDR3nt: TGTGCCAGCAGCCAGGGGACAGATACGCAGTATTTT
j_gene: TRBJ1-1; d_gene: .; abundance: .; v_gene: TRBV29-1; CDR3aa: CSVDRAHGERRNTEAFF; CDR3nt: TGCAGCGTTGATAGGGCCCATGGGGAGAGGAGGAACACTGAAGCTTTCTTT
j_gene: TRBJ2-1; d_gene: .; abundance: .; v_gene: TRBV3-1/TRBV3-2; CDR3aa: CASSQILKSSYNEQFF; CDR3nt: TGTGCCAGCAGCCAGATCTTGAAGAGCTCCTACAATGAGCAGTTCTTC
j_gene: TRBJ1-2; d_gene: TRBD1; abundance: .; v_gene: TRBV19; CDR3aa: CASSLQGANYGYTF; CDR3nt: TGTGCCAGTAGTCTACAGGGGGCTAACTATGGCTACACCTTC
j_gene: TRBJ1-1; d_gene: TRBD1; abundance: .; v_gene: TRBV3-1/TRBV3-2; CDR3aa: CASSLTGTNTEAFF; CDR3nt: TGTGCCAGCAGCCTGACAGGGACCAACACTGAAGCTTTCTTT
j_gene: TRBJ2-2; d_gene: .; abundance: .; v_gene: TRBV4-3; CDR3aa: CASSQYLDAIGELFF; CDR3nt: TGCGCCAGCAGCCAGTACCTAGACGCGATCGGGGAGCTGTTTTTT
j_gene: TRBJ2-7; d_gene: TRBD1; abundance: .; v_gene: TRBV5-6; CDR3aa: CASSLYGDRASYEQYF; CDR3nt: TGTGCCAGCAGCTTGTACGGGGACAGGGCGTCCTACGAGCAGTACTTC
j_gene: TRBJ1-2; d_gene: TRBD1; abundance: .; v_gene: TRBV28; CDR3aa: CASSSIQDRAFGYTF; CDR3nt: TGTGCCAGCAGTAGTATACAGGACAGGGCTTTTGGCTACACCTTC
j_gene: TRBJ1-1; d_gene: .; abundance: .; v_gene: TRBV19; CDR3aa: CASGPEAFF; CDR3nt: TGTGCCAGTGGGCCTGAAGCTTTCTTT
j_gene: TRBJ2-5; d_gene: TRBD1; abundance: .; v_gene: TRBV18; CDR3aa: CASSPTGHPPETQYF; CDR3nt: TGTGCCAGCTCACCGACAGGGCACCCTCCTGAAACCCAGTACTTC
j_gene: TRBJ2-3; d_gene: .; abundance: .; v_gene: TRBV30; CDR3aa: CAWSYGGDTQYF; CDR3nt: TGTGCCTGGAGTTATGGGGGGGATACGCAGTATTTT
j_gene: TRBJ2-1; d_gene: TRBD2; abundance: .; v_gene: TRBV10-1; CDR3aa: CASSESGRAHEQFF; CDR3nt: TGCGCCAGCAGTGAGAGCGGGAGGGCCCATGAGCAGTTCTTC
j_gene: TRBJ1-1; d_gene: .; abundance: .; v_gene: TRBV6-5; CDR3aa: CASSSTGGWNTEAFF; CDR3nt: TGTGCCAGCAGTTCGACCGGCGGGTGGAACACTGAAGCTTTCTTT
j_gene: TRBJ1-6; d_gene: TRBD1; abundance: .; v_gene: TRBV27; CDR3aa: CASSRQGGNSPLHF; CDR3nt: TGTGCCAGCTCCCGACAGGGAGGTAATTCACCCCTCCACTTT
j_gene: TRBJ2-1; d_gene: .; abundance: .; v_gene: TRBV3-1/TRBV3-2; CDR3aa: CASSQEWRDLGSNEQFF; CDR3nt: TGTGCCAGCAGCCAAGAATGGCGGGACCTCGGAAGCAATGAGCAGTTCTTC
j_gene: TRBJ1-1; d_gene: TRBD1; abundance: once; v_gene: TRBV7-6; CDR3aa: CASSQDRGLSEAFF; CDR3nt: TGTGCCAGCAGCCAAGACAGGGGGCTCAGTGAAGCTTTCTTT
j_gene: TRBJ2-5; d_gene: .; abundance: .; v_gene: TRBV7-2; CDR3aa: CASSPPGLQETQYF; CDR3nt: TGTGCCAGCAGCCCACCTGGACTACAAGAGACCCAGTACTTC
j_gene: TRBJ1-5; d_gene: .; abundance: .; v_gene: TRBV6-2/TRBV6-3; CDR3aa: CASSYNGGIGQPQHF; CDR3nt: TGTGCCAGCAGTTACAATGGGGGGATCGGTCAGCCCCAGCATTTT
j_gene: TRBJ2-3; d_gene: .; abundance: .; v_gene: TRBV18; CDR3aa: CASSPREADTQYF; CDR3nt: TGTGCCAGCTCACCACGGGAGGCAGATACGCAGTATTTT
j_gene: TRBJ2-7; d_gene: .; abundance: few; v_gene: TRBV30; CDR3aa: CAYSLRGQGGSYEQYF; CDR3nt: TGTGCCTACTCCCTAAGGGGGCAGGGAGGCTCCTACGAGCAGTACTTC
j_gene: TRBJ1-5; d_gene: .; abundance: .; v_gene: TRBV18; CDR3aa: CASSPPGLTNQPQHF; CDR3nt: TGTGCCAGCTCACCACCCGGACTGACCAATCAGCCCCAGCATTTT
j_gene: TRBJ2-5; d_gene: .; abundance: .; v_gene: TRBV7-2; CDR3aa: CASSLGRLPQETQYF; CDR3nt: TGTGCCAGCAGCTTAGGCAGATTACCCCAAGAGACCCAGTACTTC
j_gene: TRBJ1-3; d_gene: TRBD1; abundance: .; v_gene: TRBV6-1; CDR3aa: CASSEDRGQGTGNTIYF; CDR3nt: TGTGCCAGCAGTGAAGACAGGGGGCAAGGCACTGGAAACACCATATATTTT
j_gene: TRBJ2-7; d_gene: .; abundance: .; v_gene: TRBV19; CDR3aa: CASSTGPLGTNTYEQYF; CDR3nt: TGTGCCAGTAGTACAGGGCCTCTTGGGACAAACACGTACGAGCAGTACTTC
j_gene: TRBJ2-7; d_gene: TRBD1; abundance: .; v_gene: TRBV28; CDR3aa: CASSRDRGSPYEQYF; CDR3nt: TGTGCCAGCAGCAGGGACAGGGGAAGCCCCTACGAGCAGTACTTC
j_gene: TRBJ1-2; d_gene: TRBD1; abundance: .; v_gene: TRBV5-6; CDR3aa: CASSRQGYGGYTF; CDR3nt: TGTGCCAGCAGCCGACAGGGTTACGGCGGCTACACCTTC
j_gene: TRBJ1-2; d_gene: TRBD1; abundance: .; v_gene: TRBV7-3; CDR3aa: CASSLDRGHGYTF; CDR3nt: TGTGCCAGCAGCTTGGACAGGGGGCATGGCTACACCTTC
j_gene: TRBJ2-7; d_gene: .; abundance: .; v_gene: TRBV9; CDR3aa: CASSVGQAVSYEQYF; CDR3nt: TGTGCCAGCAGCGTAGGACAGGCCGTCTCCTACGAGCAGTACTTC
j_gene: TRBJ1-6; d_gene: TRBD1; abundance: .; v_gene: TRBV15; CDR3aa: CATSRFGTAYNSPLHF; CDR3nt: TGTGCCACCAGCAGATTCGGGACAGCCTATAATTCACCCCTCCACTTT
j_gene: TRBJ2-1; d_gene: .; abundance: .; v_gene: TRBV24-1; CDR3aa: CATSDPTNNEQFF; CDR3nt: TGTGCCACCAGTGACCCAACTAACAATGAGCAGTTCTTC
j_gene: TRBJ1-1; d_gene: TRBD1; abundance: .; v_gene: TRBV5-1; CDR3aa: CASRGTVWGNTEAFF; CDR3nt: TGCGCCAGCAGGGGGACAGTTTGGGGGAACACTGAAGCTTTCTTT